The sequence of this T cell receptor beta chain was determined in a study of neoadjuvant nivolumab and ipilimumab in lung cancer. Study-wide results and limits: Only two of four nivolumab-treated tumors gained richness and clonality by surgery. TCR sequencing covered a small number of samples. Blood richness before therapy tracked richness in tumors resected after neoadjuvant therapy. TCR richness and clonality were higher in tumors than adjacent uninvolved lung.

The CDR3 length is 14 residues. Germline CDR1 and CDR2: LGHNA and YSLEER. V gave up 3 bases and J gave up 4 bases; unmatched junction bases: 4. About this clone: Its antigen is still unknown.

Measured with immunoSEQ multiplex PCR; TCRdb has only the in-frame clones, and not every one. The sample shows fewer than 4,500 clones, 60% to 80% of them seen only once. The source was adjacent normal lung tissue, collected after neoadjuvant nivolumab, alone or with ipilimumab, at or shortly before surgery. The clonotype originates from an adult with non-small cell lung cancer. This chain uses TRBV4-3 with TRBJ2-3; 7 nucleotides match TRBD2. CDR3 residues: CASSQGEGPDTQYF. In DNA form, the CDR3 reads TGCGCCAGCAGCCAGGGGGAGGGGCCAGATACGCAGTATTTT.